This is a list of T cell receptor beta chains from one sample in a study of blood T cell repertoires in COVID-19. Method: immunoSEQ multiplex PCR; TCRdb's copy keeps in-frame clones and lacks some. This sample has 160,000 or so clones; around 92% occur once, and the top ten carry 2.5% to 3.5%. Source material: peripheral blood. The receptor set was obtained from a man in his sixties with acute or convalescent COVID-19. The CDR3 runs from the conserved cysteine through the conserved F or W. Fields, in order: clone size, D gene, V gene, J gene, CDR3 DNA, CDR3 protein. The D gene is left open where the match is weak. Only some rows state a clone size, as once, few, many or a class for expanded clones.

clone size: NA
D gene: NA
V gene: TRBV5-1
J gene: TRBJ1-1
CDR3 DNA: TGCGCCAGCAGCTTGTCACAAGTATCAGGGAAGGACACTGAAGCTTTCTTT
CDR3 protein: CASSLSQVSGKDTEAFF

clone size: NA
D gene: NA
V gene: TRBV11-2
J gene: TRBJ1-6
CDR3 DNA: TGTGCCAGCAGCTCCGGGGGAAGGAGGGGTCAGGACCTTAATTCACCCCTCCACTTT
CDR3 protein: CASSSGGRRGQDLNSPLHF

clone size: NA
D gene: TRBD1
V gene: TRBV19
J gene: TRBJ1-4
CDR3 DNA: TGTGCCAGTAGTCCAATGACAGGGGCACATGAAAAACTGTTTTTT
CDR3 protein: CASSPMTGAHEKLFF

clone size: NA
D gene: NA
V gene: TRBV5-1
J gene: TRBJ2-1
CDR3 DNA: TGCGCCAGCAGCTTGATGGCCAATGAGCAGTTCTTC
CDR3 protein: CASSLMANEQFF

clone size: NA
D gene: NA
V gene: TRBV5-6
J gene: TRBJ2-7
CDR3 DNA: TGTGCCAGCAGTCTGGGGCTCGGGACACAATCCTACGAGCAGTACTTC
CDR3 protein: CASSLGLGTQSYEQYF

clone size: NA
D gene: TRBD1
V gene: TRBV2
J gene: TRBJ1-4
CDR3 DNA: TGTGCCAGCAGTAAGGAAGGGACAGATGCTGAAAAACTGTTTTTT
CDR3 protein: CASSKEGTDAEKLFF

clone size: few
D gene: NA
V gene: TRBV11-2
J gene: TRBJ2-1
CDR3 DNA: TGTGCCAGCAGCCCCCCGACAGCCTACAATGAGCAGTTCTTC
CDR3 protein: CASSPPTAYNEQFF

clone size: NA
D gene: TRBD1
V gene: TRBV7-9
J gene: TRBJ2-1
CDR3 DNA: TGTGCCAGCAGCTGGGGGACAGGGGGTGAGCAGTTCTTC
CDR3 protein: CASSWGTGGEQFF

clone size: NA
D gene: NA
V gene: TRBV27
J gene: TRBJ2-1
CDR3 DNA: TGTGCCAGCTCTCGCCGGGACTCCGTAACCCCTGAGCAGTTCTTC
CDR3 protein: CASSRRDSVTPEQFF

clone size: once
D gene: NA
V gene: TRBV6-6
J gene: TRBJ2-5
CDR3 DNA: TGTGCCAGCAGAACCTTCTCCAGGGAAGGGGAGACCCAGTACTTC
CDR3 protein: CASRTFSREGETQYF

clone size: NA
D gene: NA
V gene: TRBV27
J gene: TRBJ2-5
CDR3 DNA: TGTGCCAGCAGTCTCTACAGCTCCTCTTGGGAGACCCAGTACTTC
CDR3 protein: CASSLYSSSWETQYF

clone size: NA
D gene: NA
V gene: TRBV18
J gene: TRBJ2-7
CDR3 DNA: TGTGCCAGCTCATCCCTCGGGGGCGAGCAGTACTTC
CDR3 protein: CASSSLGGEQYF

clone size: NA
D gene: TRBD1
V gene: TRBV5-1
J gene: TRBJ2-3
CDR3 DNA: TGCGCCAGCAGCTTGACAGGGGCGGACACAAATACGCAGTATTTT
CDR3 protein: CASSLTGADTNTQYF

clone size: NA
D gene: NA
V gene: TRBV9
J gene: TRBJ2-2
CDR3 DNA: TGTGCCAGCAGCCCTTCCGGGGGAACGAACACCGGGGAGCTGTTTTTT
CDR3 protein: CASSPSGGTNTGELFF

clone size: NA
D gene: TRBD2
V gene: TRBV11-2
J gene: TRBJ2-3
CDR3 DNA: TGTGCCAGCAGCCATAGTGGGAGGGACGGCACAGATACGCAGTATTTT
CDR3 protein: CASSHSGRDGTDTQYF

clone size: NA
D gene: TRBD2
V gene: TRBV19
J gene: TRBJ2-1
CDR3 DNA: TGTGCCAGTAGTATAGATCCTAGCGGGGGTAGGGGTGAGCAGTTCTTC
CDR3 protein: CASSIDPSGGRGEQFF

clone size: NA
D gene: NA
V gene: TRBV3-1/TRBV3-2
J gene: TRBJ1-1
CDR3 DNA: TGTGCCAGCAGCCCCAGTCCAGGGAAGGTAATGAACACTGAAGCTTTCTTT
CDR3 protein: CASSPSPGKVMNTEAFF

clone size: NA
D gene: NA
V gene: TRBV29-1
J gene: TRBJ2-1
CDR3 DNA: TGCAGCGTGGGAACGGGGAGCAATGAGCAGTTCTTC
CDR3 protein: CSVGTGSNEQFF

clone size: NA
D gene: TRBD2
V gene: TRBV4-3
J gene: TRBJ2-1
CDR3 DNA: TGCGCCAGCAGCCAATCGGCTTCTCTAGCGGGGGGGCCTTGGCAGTTCTTC
CDR3 protein: CASSQSASLAGGPWQFF

clone size: NA
D gene: TRBD1
V gene: TRBV5-1
J gene: TRBJ2-1
CDR3 DNA: TGCGCCAGCAGCGAAGGGACAGCTCACTACAATGAGCAGTTCTTC
CDR3 protein: CASSEGTAHYNEQFF

clone size: NA
D gene: TRBD1
V gene: TRBV4-3
J gene: TRBJ1-4
CDR3 DNA: TGCGCCAGCAGCCAAGCAAACAGGGGAAACGAAAAACTGTTTTTT
CDR3 protein: CASSQANRGNEKLFF

clone size: many
D gene: NA
V gene: TRBV15
J gene: TRBJ2-3
CDR3 DNA: TGTGCCACCAGCAGAGAGCGGTCTTACAGGGGAGGAGATACGCAGTATTTT
CDR3 protein: CATSRERSYRGGDTQYF

clone size: NA
D gene: NA
V gene: TRBV2
J gene: TRBJ2-1
CDR3 DNA: TGTGCCAGCAGTGAAGATGGGGGCGCTTACAATGAGCAGTTCTTC
CDR3 protein: CASSEDGGAYNEQFF

clone size: once
D gene: TRBD1
V gene: TRBV6-6
J gene: TRBJ1-2
CDR3 DNA: TGTGCCAGCAGATCCGGGACAGGGTCGGGCTACACCTTC
CDR3 protein: CASRSGTGSGYTF

clone size: NA
D gene: TRBD2
V gene: TRBV5-1
J gene: TRBJ2-1
CDR3 DNA: TGCGCCAGCAGCTTGACTAGCGGGGGCACCTTGGAGCAGTTCTTC
CDR3 protein: CASSLTSGGTLEQFF

clone size: few
D gene: NA
V gene: TRBV24-1
J gene: TRBJ2-6
CDR3 DNA: TGTGCCACCAGTGATGTGAGTACTGGGGCCAACGTCCTGACTTTC
CDR3 protein: CATSDVSTGANVLTF

clone size: NA
D gene: NA
V gene: TRBV19
J gene: TRBJ2-7
CDR3 DNA: TGTGCCAGTAGTTTGGGAGGGACAGGTTCCTACGAGCAGTACTTC
CDR3 protein: CASSLGGTGSYEQYF

clone size: NA
D gene: TRBD1
V gene: TRBV3-1/TRBV3-2
J gene: TRBJ1-6
CDR3 DNA: TGTGCCAGCAGCAGGAGGGGGCTTAATTCACCCCTCCACTTT
CDR3 protein: CASSRRGLNSPLHF

clone size: once
D gene: NA
V gene: TRBV30
J gene: TRBJ2-7
CDR3 DNA: TGTGCCTGGAGTGAACTTTCTCACAGGGTTAATATCTACGAGCAGTACTTC
CDR3 protein: CAWSELSHRVNIYEQYF

clone size: NA
D gene: TRBD2
V gene: TRBV5-4
J gene: TRBJ2-2
CDR3 DNA: TGTGCCAGCCAATTACGGGGGGGCCGGGCCGGGGAGCTGTTTTTT
CDR3 protein: CASQLRGGRAGELFF

clone size: NA
D gene: TRBD1
V gene: TRBV6-5
J gene: TRBJ2-1
CDR3 DNA: TGTGCCAGCGAGGACAGGGTAATCAACCCCGGGCAGTTCTTC
CDR3 protein: CASEDRVINPGQFF

clone size: few
D gene: NA
V gene: TRBV5-1
J gene: TRBJ2-7
CDR3 DNA: TGCGCCAGCAGCTTATCAGGGCACACCGACGAGCAGTACTTC
CDR3 protein: CASSLSGHTDEQYF

clone size: NA
D gene: TRBD1
V gene: TRBV5-1
J gene: TRBJ2-7
CDR3 DNA: TGCGCCAGCAGCTCCCGGACAGGGGCTACTGAGCAGTACTTC
CDR3 protein: CASSSRTGATEQYF